The TCR beta chain described here comes from a study of cytomegalovirus exposure and HLA in healthy donors. General study results and limits: Association of some 18,000 TCR beta sequences with HLA alleles was found at 0.05 false discovery rate in a later analysis. The productive fraction for most TCR beta V segments was about 87% or about 30% in an earlier analysis.

PCR was performed using 60 Vbeta and 13 Jbeta primers. The assay was immunoSEQ multiplex PCR, and TCRdb's table has in-frame clones only and misses some. This table has about 190,000 clones, 75% to 80% appearing once. The CDR3 has 15 residues. Germline V gene sequence: CDR1 MNHEY, CDR2 SMNVEV (reference sequence). V lost 4 bases and J lost 3, with 16 bases in between. At the time of sampling, donors were nominally healthy, though unrecorded immune exposures were likely. To note about this clone: Antigen specificity is unknown.

The sample taken for sequencing was PBMCs. The chain joins TRBV27 to TRBJ2-7; the D gene is possibly TRBD1 (6 bases). This clonotype originated in a woman in her 30s in good health and CMV-seropositive. The CDR3 region has the DNA TGTGCCAGCAGTTCCTTAGGACAGAAGAACTACGAGCAGTACTTC. Amino acid sequence: CASSSLGQKNYEQYF.